The entry below describes one T cell receptor beta chain. This entry is derived from a study of T cell changes during pregnancy in multiple sclerosis. The length of the CDR3 is 15 residues. With 4 bases removed from V and 5 bases from J, the gap between germline ends came to 15 bases. CDR1 and CDR2 from the germline V gene are SNHLY and FYNNEI. Assay used: immunoSEQ multiplex PCR; TCRdb lists only in-frame clones, some missing. The profile shows approximately 53,000 clones, over 85% of them singletons. The TCR sequence derives from a female donor with multiple sclerosis, enrolled in a pregnancy study. V gene TRBV2 combines with J gene TRBJ2-1; TRBD1 is a possible D gene (6 bases). The starting material was CD4+ T cells from peripheral blood mononuclear cells, obtained before pregnancy. The CDR3 DNA follows: TGTGCCAGCAGTGGTGCCGGGACAAAAGACAATGAGCAGTTCTTC. Protein sequence: CASSGAGTKDNEQFF.